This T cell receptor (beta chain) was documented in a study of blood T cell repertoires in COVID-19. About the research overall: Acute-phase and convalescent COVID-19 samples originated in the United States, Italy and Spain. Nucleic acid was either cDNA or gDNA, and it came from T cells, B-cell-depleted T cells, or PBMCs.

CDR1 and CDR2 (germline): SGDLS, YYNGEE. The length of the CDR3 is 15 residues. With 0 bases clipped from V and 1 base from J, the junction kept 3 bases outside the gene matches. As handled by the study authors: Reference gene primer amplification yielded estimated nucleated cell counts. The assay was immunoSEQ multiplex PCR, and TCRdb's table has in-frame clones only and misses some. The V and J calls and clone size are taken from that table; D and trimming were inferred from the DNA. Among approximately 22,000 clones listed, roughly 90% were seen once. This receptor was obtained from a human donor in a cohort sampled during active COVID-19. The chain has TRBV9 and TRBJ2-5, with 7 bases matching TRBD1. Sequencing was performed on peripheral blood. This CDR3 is CASSVAGTAQETQYF. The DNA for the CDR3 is TGTGCCAGCAGCGTAGCCGGGACAGCCCAAGAGACCCAGTACTTC.